This is a list of T cell receptor beta chains from one sample in a study of cytomegalovirus exposure and HLA in healthy donors. Only in-frame clones appear in the TCRdb table, and some are missing; sequencing was by immunoSEQ multiplex PCR. Of approximately 150,000 clones in the sample, 68% were seen once. Sequences were obtained from PBMCs. The source of these receptors is a middle-aged man in good health and CMV-seronegative. CDR3s include the opening cysteine and the closing phenylalanine or tryptophan. A D gene is named only where the DNA matches it firmly. The size field is filled for only some rows; it gives once, few, many or a size class.

CDR3aa: CASSQVSRSAGENQPQHF; CDR3nt: TGCGCCAGCAGCCAAGTTTCGCGTTCGGCAGGGGAGAATCAGCCCCAGCATTTT; d_gene: NA; j_gene: TRBJ1-5; v_gene: TRBV4-1; abundance: NA
CDR3aa: CASSDPGQGGEQYF; CDR3nt: TGTGCCAGCAGTGACCCGGGACAGGGGGGCGAGCAGTACTTC; d_gene: TRBD1; j_gene: TRBJ2-7; v_gene: TRBV25-1; abundance: NA
CDR3aa: CASSSAASGTDTQYF; CDR3nt: TGTGCCAGCAGTTCAGCCGCTAGTGGCACAGATACGCAGTATTTT; d_gene: NA; j_gene: TRBJ2-3; v_gene: TRBV28; abundance: NA
CDR3aa: CASSYGQGGVETQYF; CDR3nt: TGCGCCAGCAGCTACGGACAGGGAGGAGTAGAGACCCAGTACTTC; d_gene: TRBD1; j_gene: TRBJ2-5; v_gene: TRBV5-1; abundance: NA
CDR3aa: CASRSGTALDEQYF; CDR3nt: TGTGCCAGCAGATCCGGGACAGCCCTTGACGAGCAGTACTTC; d_gene: TRBD1; j_gene: TRBJ2-7; v_gene: TRBV6-6; abundance: NA
CDR3aa: CASTTGPYEQYF; CDR3nt: TGTGCCAGCACTACAGGCCCCTACGAGCAGTACTTC; d_gene: NA; j_gene: TRBJ2-7; v_gene: TRBV25-1; abundance: NA
CDR3aa: CSVAGQEAYEQYF; CDR3nt: TGCAGCGTTGCCGGACAAGAGGCCTACGAGCAGTACTTC; d_gene: NA; j_gene: TRBJ2-7; v_gene: TRBV29-1; abundance: NA
CDR3aa: CASSYSGQGVRNEQFF; CDR3nt: TGTGCCAGCAGTTACTCGGGGCAGGGGGTTAGGAATGAGCAGTTCTTC; d_gene: TRBD1; j_gene: TRBJ2-1; v_gene: TRBV6-5; abundance: NA
CDR3aa: CASSQDGGNEKLFF; CDR3nt: TGCGCCAGCAGCCAAGATGGAGGTAATGAAAAACTGTTTTTT; d_gene: NA; j_gene: TRBJ1-4; v_gene: TRBV4-3; abundance: NA
CDR3aa: CASSLYRDSDTQYF; CDR3nt: TGTGCCAGCAGCTTGTACAGGGATTCAGATACGCAGTATTTT; d_gene: NA; j_gene: TRBJ2-3; v_gene: TRBV11-3; abundance: NA
CDR3aa: CASSLEWGLAKAGELFF; CDR3nt: TGCGCCAGCAGCTTGGAGTGGGGACTAGCAAAGGCCGGGGAGCTGTTTTTT; d_gene: TRBD2; j_gene: TRBJ2-2; v_gene: TRBV5-1; abundance: NA
CDR3aa: CASSQGDRGYGGYTF; CDR3nt: TGTGCCAGCAGCCAAGGGGACAGGGGGTATGGTGGCTACACCTTC; d_gene: TRBD1; j_gene: TRBJ1-2; v_gene: TRBV4-2; abundance: NA
CDR3aa: CASSLDRNTEAFF; CDR3nt: TGTGCCAGCAGCCTGGACAGGAACACTGAAGCTTTCTTT; d_gene: NA; j_gene: TRBJ1-1; v_gene: TRBV7-2; abundance: NA
CDR3aa: CASSYSHRGRAETQYF; CDR3nt: TGTGCCAGCAGTTACAGTCACAGGGGACGGGCAGAGACCCAGTACTTC; d_gene: TRBD1; j_gene: TRBJ2-5; v_gene: TRBV6-5; abundance: few
CDR3aa: CASSYKGIEQFF; CDR3nt: TGTGCCAGCAGTTACAAGGGGATTGAGCAGTTCTTC; d_gene: NA; j_gene: TRBJ2-1; v_gene: TRBV6-5; abundance: NA
CDR3aa: CAISETPPGIIGYTF; CDR3nt: TGTGCCATCAGTGAGACCCCCCCGGGGATTATCGGCTACACCTTC; d_gene: NA; j_gene: TRBJ1-2; v_gene: TRBV10-3; abundance: NA
CDR3aa: CASSSGTSGGQETQYF; CDR3nt: TGTGCCAGCAGCTCAGGGACTAGCGGGGGTCAAGAGACCCAGTACTTC; d_gene: TRBD2; j_gene: TRBJ2-5; v_gene: TRBV4-2; abundance: NA
CDR3aa: CASSNQASTDTQYF; CDR3nt: TGCGCCAGCAGTAACCAAGCTAGCACAGATACGCAGTATTTT; d_gene: NA; j_gene: TRBJ2-3; v_gene: TRBV5-1; abundance: NA
CDR3aa: CASSIDSSGTGITDTQYF; CDR3nt: TGTGCCAGTAGTATAGACTCCTCCGGGACAGGGATTACAGATACGCAGTATTTT; d_gene: TRBD1; j_gene: TRBJ2-3; v_gene: TRBV19; abundance: NA
CDR3aa: CASSSGGAERETQYF; CDR3nt: TGTGCCAGCAGTTCCGGGGGGGCGGAGAGAGAGACCCAGTACTTC; d_gene: TRBD2; j_gene: TRBJ2-5; v_gene: TRBV28; abundance: NA
CDR3aa: CASNRGLDTQYF; CDR3nt: TGTGCCAGCAACCGGGGGTTAGATACGCAGTATTTT; d_gene: NA; j_gene: TRBJ2-3; v_gene: TRBV5-6; abundance: NA
CDR3aa: CASSPILDSNYGYTF; CDR3nt: TGTGCCAGCAGCCCCATTCTCGACAGTAACTATGGCTACACCTTC; d_gene: NA; j_gene: TRBJ1-2; v_gene: TRBV9; abundance: NA
CDR3aa: CASLGQPFGETQYF; CDR3nt: TGTGCCAGTCTGGGACAGCCATTTGGGGAGACCCAGTACTTC; d_gene: TRBD1; j_gene: TRBJ2-5; v_gene: TRBV18; abundance: NA
CDR3aa: CASSGGTGVYNEQFF; CDR3nt: TGTGCCAGCAGTGGTGGGACAGGGGTTTACAATGAGCAGTTCTTC; d_gene: TRBD1; j_gene: TRBJ2-1; v_gene: TRBV2; abundance: NA